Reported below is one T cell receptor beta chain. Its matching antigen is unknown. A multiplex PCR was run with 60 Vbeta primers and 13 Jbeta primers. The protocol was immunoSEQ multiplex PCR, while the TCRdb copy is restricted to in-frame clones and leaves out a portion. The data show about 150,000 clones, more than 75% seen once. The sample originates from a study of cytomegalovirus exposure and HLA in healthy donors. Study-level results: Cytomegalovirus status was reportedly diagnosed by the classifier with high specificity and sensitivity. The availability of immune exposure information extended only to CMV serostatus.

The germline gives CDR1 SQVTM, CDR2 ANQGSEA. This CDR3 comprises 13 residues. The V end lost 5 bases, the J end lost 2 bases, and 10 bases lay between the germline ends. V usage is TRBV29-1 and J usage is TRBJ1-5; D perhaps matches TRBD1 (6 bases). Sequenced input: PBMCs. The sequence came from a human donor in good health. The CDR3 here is CSVPGDGNQPQHF. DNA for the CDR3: TGCAGCGTTCCAGGGGATGGCAATCAGCCCCAGCATTTT.